The 24 T cell receptor beta chains reported below all come from one sample, sequenced in a study of vaccination and CD4 T cells after COVID-19. For these receptors, no antigen is known. The Oncomine TCR Beta short-read assay was applied to DNA of cultured CD4+ T cells. MiXCR, run by TCRdb on the PCR reads, gives a single entry per CDR3 protein. This table has 15,000 to 25,000 distinct CDR3 sequences, approximately 45% appearing once. Treatment given: roughly 11-day PBMC culture with coronavirus spike peptide pools or control peptides (ViraFEST assay). The sequenced sample was CD4+ T cells from blood, cultured in vitro, obtained before SARS-CoV-2 vaccination. Receptors were obtained from a human donor who had recovered from COVID-19.

The rearrangement links TRBV28 to TRBJ2-1; perhaps TRBD2 as D (6 bases). Per germline, CDR1 MDHEN and CDR2 SYDVKM. The CDR3 spans 14 residues. With 6 bases removed from V and 4 bases from J, the gap between germline ends came to 13 bases. CDR3 in amino acids: CASSFTSRYNEQFF. The CDR3 DNA follows: TGTGCCAGCAGCTTTACTAGCAGATACAATGAGCAGTTCTTC.

CDR3 in amino acids: CASKLQGQGALSPLHF. CDR3 nucleotide sequence: TGTGCCAGCAAACTACAGGGACAGGGGGCGCTTAGTCCCCTCCACTTT. The V gene is TRBV2, the J gene TRBJ1-6, with 12 bases lining up with TRBD1. The germline V gene has CDR1 SNHLY and CDR2 FYNNEI. Germline trimming cut 7 bases from V and 13 bases from J; bases unmatched to any gene: 14. CDR3 length: 16 amino acids.

The CDR3 DNA is TGCAGTGCTAATCCGACTAGCGGGGGGGCCAGCACAGATACGCAGTATTTT. This translates into CSANPTSGGASTDTQYF. The gene calls are TRBV20-1 and TRBJ2-3, with 14 nucleotides matching TRBD2. Germline-derived CDR1 and CDR2 are DFQATT and SNEGSKA (reference sequence). This CDR3 contains 17 residues. The V segment lost 4 bases and the J segment 0 bases; nucleotides outside the gene matches: 6.

The chain recombines TRBV19 with TRBJ1-6, with D hard to call. Germline-derived CDR1 and CDR2 are LNHDA and SQIVND (reference sequence). V was pared by 1 base and J by 0 bases, with 1 base between. The CDR3 loop spans 14 amino acids. CDR3 residues: CASSIGSYNSPLHF. The CDR3 nucleotides read TGTGCCAGTAGTATAGGCTCCTATAATTCACCCCTCCACTTT.

This clonotype was seen a handful of times. The CDR3, as DNA: TGTGCCAGTACCCAGACGGAGGGTCTCGATAATTCACCCCTCCACTTT. Its translation: CASTQTEGLDNSPLHF. The chain carries TRBV19 and TRBJ1-6, with no clear D. The germline V gene encodes CDR1 LNHDA and CDR2 SQIVND (reference sequence). The CDR3 runs 16 residues. Trimming removed 7 bases from V and 5 bases from J, with 18 bases in between.

The chain joins TRBV24-1 to TRBJ2-2; tentatively, D is TRBD1 or TRBD2 (5 bases each). Trimming shortened V by 4 bases and J by 4 bases, and 15 bases separated the two germline ends. This CDR3 region has 16 residues. Per germline, CDR1 KGHDR and CDR2 SFDVKD. The CDR3 protein is CATSETGPWGTGELFF. The CDR3 nucleotides read TGTGCCACCAGTGAAACGGGACCTTGGGGCACCGGGGAGCTGTTTTTT.

This chain joins TRBV7-9 and TRBJ1-1, with a possible D match to TRBD1 (6 bases). V was clipped by 5 bases and J by 3 bases, with 13 bases between them. The CDR3 runs 14 residues. Germline assignment: CDR1 SEHNR and CDR2 FQNEAQ (reference sequence). As DNA, the CDR3 is TGTGCCAGCAGCCTACAGGGAACAGACACTGAAGCTTTCTTT. Its protein product is CASSLQGTDTEAFF.

There are a few counts of this clonotype. The chain recombines TRBV20-1 with TRBJ2-5; no clear D. The germline V gene has CDR1 DFQATT and CDR2 SNEGSKA (reference sequence). Between the trimmed V and J ends, which lost 2 bases and 2 bases, there was a span of 9 bases. The CDR3 covers 13 residues. The CDR3 DNA sequence: TGCAGTGCTAGAAGGCCGGTACAAGAGACCCAGTACTTC. Translation: CSARRPVQETQYF.

The chain combines TRBV27 with TRBJ1-1, with unresolved D. This CDR3 is 15 amino acids long. CDR1 MNHEY and CDR2 SMNVEV come from the germline V gene (reference sequence). The V end lost 1 base, the J end lost 5 bases, and 14 bases lay between the germline ends. The DNA for the CDR3 is TGTGCCAGCAGTTTATTAGAGAGAATGGGGACTGAAGCTTTCTTT. It codes for CASSLLERMGTEAFF.

This clonotype has more than one count but fewer than ten. The rearrangement links TRBV20-1 to TRBJ2-7; 10 bases align to TRBD1. J gave up 6 bases and V 3 bases, and 5 bases lay outside the gene matches. This CDR3 has 13 amino acids. CDR1 and CDR2 from the germline V gene are DFQATT and SNEGSKA (reference sequence). CDR3 protein: CSASRDRGREQYF. In nucleotides, the CDR3 is TGCAGTGCTAGTAGAGACAGGGGGCGCGAGCAGTACTTC.

The CDR3 spells CASSLIGGGLVETQYF. The CDR3 DNA reads TGTGCCAGCAGCTTAATTGGGGGGGGACTAGTGGAGACCCAGTACTTC. The J gene is TRBJ2-5, the V gene TRBV7-2, with 8 bases fitting TRBD2. The V and J ends lost 2 bases and 5 bases, in that order; junction bases with no gene match: 10. The germline V gene encodes CDR1 SGHTA and CDR2 FQGNSA. The CDR3 consists of 16 residues. Filled out from reference TRBV7-2 and TRBJ2-5, the complete variable domain reads GAGVSQSPSNKVTEKGKDVELRCDPISGHTALYWYRQSLGQGLEFLIYFQGNSAPDKSGLPSDRFSAERTGGSVSTLTIQRTQQEDSAVYLCASSLIGGGLVETQYFGPGTRLLVL.

This clonotype was counted once. The chain combines TRBV11-3 with TRBJ2-7; D remains ambiguous. The CDR3 runs to 12 residues. V was shortened by 4 bases and J by 5 bases, with 9 bases between the two germline ends. Germline V gene lookup returns CDR1 SGHNT and CDR2 YENEEA. CDR3 sequence (DNA): TGTGCCAGCAGCTCTGATAACCACGAGCAGTACTTC. Its translation: CASSSDNHEQYF.

The chain uses TRBV20-1 and TRBJ2-7; D is perhaps TRBD2 (5 bases). Trimming pared 6 bases from V and 1 base from J, leaving 10 bases between. The CDR3 length is 12 residues. From germline, CDR1 is DFQATT and CDR2 SNEGSKA (reference sequence). CDR3 protein: CSARTGSYEQYF. In nucleotides, the CDR3 is TGCAGTGCCCGGACTGGATCCTACGAGCAGTACTTC.

The chain links TRBV11-2 to TRBJ2-1; perhaps TRBD2 as D (5 bases). The CDR3 runs 13 residues. The ends were cut back, 7 bases at V and 8 bases at J, with 15 bases in the middle. CDR1 and CDR2 (germline): SGHAT, FQNNGV. The CDR3 protein is CASTPLARDEQFF. CDR3 bases: TGTGCCAGCACTCCGCTAGCAAGGGATGAGCAGTTCTTC.

The rearrangement uses TRBV6-1 and TRBJ2-3; no clear D gene. Germline values: CDR1 MNHNS, CDR2 SASEGT. The ends were cut back, 6 bases at V and 6 bases at J, with 10 bases in the middle. This CDR3 has 12 residues. The CDR3 here is CASSRDGDTQYF. CDR3 bases: TGTGCCAGCAGCCGTGATGGGGATACGCAGTATTTT.

This clonotype was found a few times. The J gene is TRBJ1-1, the V gene TRBV7-2; TRBD1 aligns across 7 bases. CDR1 and CDR2 (germline): SGHTA, FQGNSA. J lost 6 bases, V lost 0 bases, and 1 base had no gene match. The CDR3 covers 13 residues. CDR3 loop: CASSLAGGAEAFF. CDR3 nucleotides: TGTGCCAGCAGCTTAGCAGGGGGCGCTGAAGCTTTCTTT.

The V and J genes are TRBV9 and TRBJ1-6, with 7 bases lining up with TRBD1. Germline assignment: CDR1 SGDLS and CDR2 YYNGEE. The CDR3 is 16 residues long. Trimming cost V 0 bases and J 6 bases; bases outside gene matches: 6. The CDR3 DNA sequence: TGTGCCAGCAGCGTAGGTTCGGCAGGGGGTAATTCACCCCTCCACTTT. Translated: CASSVGSAGGNSPLHF. Full variable domain (remainder filled in from reference TRBV9 and TRBJ1-6): DSGVTQTPKHLITATGQRVTLRCSPRSGDLSVYWYQQSLDQGLQFLIQYYNGEERAKGNILERFSAQQFPDLHSELNLSSLELGDSALYFCASSVGSAGGNSPLHFGNGTRLTVT.

This chain uses TRBV5-5 with TRBJ1-5; 9 bases fit TRBD1. Trimming cost V 4 bases and J 2 bases; bases outside gene matches: 7. Germline lookup yields CDR1 SGHKS and CDR2 YYEKEE (reference sequence). This CDR3 region has 16 residues. CDR3: CASSLTGQGGNQPQHF. CDR3 in DNA: TGTGCCAGCAGCCTCACGGGACAGGGAGGCAATCAGCCCCAGCATTTT.

A few counts support this clonotype. The chain combines TRBV15 with TRBJ2-1; D uncertain. The J call may be wrong; the DNA end is better matched by TRBJ2-7. Germline assignment: CDR1 LNHNV and CDR2 YYDKDF (reference sequence). This CDR3 is 14 amino acids long. CDR3 protein: CATSRGGDSHEQYF. Here the CDR3 DNA reads TGTGCCACCAGCAGAGGCGGAGATAGCCACGAGCAGTACTTC.

The chain combines TRBV20-1 with TRBJ2-5, with D tentatively TRBD2 (6 bases). Germline lookup yields CDR1 DFQATT and CDR2 SNEGSKA (reference sequence). This CDR3 has 16 amino acids. Trimming removed 0 bases from V and 2 bases from J, with 16 bases in between. The CDR3: CSARDLFGGGQETQYF. The CDR3 bases are TGCAGTGCTAGAGATCTATTCGGGGGAGGACAAGAGACCCAGTACTTC.

About this clonotype itself: The junction and the germline gene differ at one end; a read error may be behind it. V and J are TRBV7-6 and TRBJ2-5, with a weak D call TRBD2 (5 bases). The CDR3 runs 14 residues. Per germline, CDR1 SGHVS and CDR2 FNYEAQ. The CDR3 is CPSSQPGRGGTQYF. Written as DNA, the CDR3 is TGTCCCAGCAGCCAGCCGGGGAGAGGAGGGACCCAGTACTTC.

This clonotype was observed a handful of times. The chain links TRBV27 to TRBJ1-4, with D unresolved. The CDR3 spans 15 residues. Germline V CDR1 and CDR2: MNHEY, SMNVEV (reference sequence). The V end lost 4 bases, the J end lost 7 bases, and 16 bases lay between the germline ends. The CDR3 region is CASSSGRARGEKLFF. The CDR3 nucleotides read TGTGCCAGCAGTTCCGGGCGGGCCAGAGGTGAAAAACTGTTTTTT.

The genes are TRBV20-1 and TRBJ2-3; 11 bases are a match to TRBD2. The CDR3 runs to 15 residues. The junction had 6 bases not matched to a gene; V was cut back by 2 bases and J by 5 bases. CDR1 is DFQATT, CDR2 SNEGSKA, per germline (reference sequence). CDR3 bases: TGCAGTGCTAGATATCCTAGCGGGGGGCGAGATACGCAGTATTTT. It codes for CSARYPSGGRDTQYF.

This chain uses TRBV6-1 with TRBJ2-3; D could derive from TRBD1 or TRBD2 (5 bases each). With 1 base removed from V and 3 bases from J, the gap between germline ends came to 5 bases. Germline V CDR1 and CDR2: MNHNS, SASEGT. The CDR3 totals 13 residues. For the CDR3, the DNA is TGTGCCAGCAGTGAAGGGGGGACAGATACGCAGTATTTT. It yields the protein CASSEGGTDTQYF.